This T cell receptor beta chain originates from a study of T cell changes during pregnancy in multiple sclerosis. This table comes from immunoSEQ multiplex PCR, and its TCRdb copy is limited to in-frame clones, with some not included. Of 70,000 to 95,000 clones in the sample, approximately 92% are singletons; the top ten hold 4.3%. V dropped 3 bases and J dropped 3; count of bases not matched to a gene: 6. Germline CDR1 is PRHDT and CDR2 is FYEKMQ (reference sequence). The CDR3 extends over 16 amino acids. The source material was peripheral blood, sampled in the first trimester of pregnancy. This TCR was sampled from a female donor with multiple sclerosis, enrolled in a pregnancy study. The chain uses TRBV13 and TRBJ2-2, with 8 bases lining up with TRBD2. In DNA form, the CDR3 reads TGTGCCAGCAGCTTGCAGTTAGCGGGGTACACCGGGGAGCTGTTTTTT. Protein sequence: CASSLQLAGYTGELFF.